The 31 T cell receptor beta chains below all came from one sample that was sequenced in a study of T cells in narcolepsy. Only in-frame clones appear in the TCRdb table, and some are missing; sequencing was by immunoSEQ multiplex PCR. The data contain about 24,000 clones, around 85% of them seen just once; the ten biggest clones take up more than 8.5%. The sequencing input was memory (CD45RA-) CD4+ T cells from blood. These receptors were taken from a human donor in good health.

In its sample, this clone was seen once. The chain joins TRBV28 to TRBJ2-4, with a tentative D call TRBD2 (5 bases). Germline lookup yields CDR1 MDHEN and CDR2 SYDVKM. CDR3 length equals 15 residues. Trimming left V 2 bases short and J 6 bases short, with 14 bases between. CDR3 in DNA: TGTGCCAGCAGTTTAGCGACGGGGATACGAAACATTCAGTACTTC. Translating it yields CASSLATGIRNIQYF.

This chain uses TRBV7-8 with TRBJ1-1; no clear D gene. The germline CDR1 and CDR2 sequences are SGHVS and FQNEAQ. The CDR3 loop spans 11 amino acids. Trimming stripped 3 bases from V and 4 bases from J, with 3 bases between. The CDR3 is CASSLSTEAFF. DNA of the CDR3: TGTGCCAGCAGCTTGAGCACTGAAGCTTTCTTT.

This clone has just one count. The chain has TRBV28 and TRBJ2-7; the D gene could be TRBD1 or TRBD2 (5 bases each). V lost 4 bases and J lost 6, with 19 bases in between. Germline values: CDR1 MDHEN, CDR2 SYDVKM. The CDR3 spans 15 residues. The chain's CDR3 is CASSSGSAGTGEQYF. The DNA of the CDR3 is TGTGCCAGCAGTTCAGGGTCGGCAGGGACGGGCGAGCAGTACTTC.

The chain couples TRBV5-4 to TRBJ1-2; possibly TRBD1 for D (5 bases). The germline gives CDR1 SGHNT, CDR2 YYREEE (reference sequence). The V gene lost 0 bases and the J gene lost 4 bases, with 10 bases spanning the gap. The CDR3 has 14 amino acids. The CDR3 region is CASSLGQGGYGYTF. CDR3 bases: TGTGCCAGCAGCTTGGGGCAGGGAGGCTATGGCTACACCTTC.

The chain couples TRBV5-1 to TRBJ1-1, with D perhaps matching TRBD1 (5 bases). V lost 0 bases, J lost 4 bases, and 22 bases lay in between. Per the germline V gene, CDR1 is SGHRS and CDR2 is YFSETQ. The CDR3 totals 18 residues. The CDR3 DNA follows: TGCGCCAGCAGCTTGGTTGTTGGGGCAGGGAGAGGTGGCACTGAAGCTTTCTTT. Translated, it gives CASSLVVGAGRGGTEAFF.

The CDR3 nucleotides are TGCGCCAGCAGCCAGACTAGCGGGAGCCCCTATGAGCAGTTCTTC. Its protein is CASSQTSGSPYEQFF. The rearrangement joins TRBV4-3 to TRBJ2-1; 12 bases align to TRBD2. The V segment lost 3 bases and the J segment 8 bases; nucleotides outside the gene matches: 5. CDR3 size: 15 residues. CDR1 and CDR2 (germline): LGHNA, YSLEER.

The chain combines TRBV27 with TRBJ2-1; 12 nucleotides match TRBD2. The CDR3 loop spans 17 amino acids. V was clipped by 6 bases and J by 3 bases; unmatched bases: 9. Germline lookup yields CDR1 MNHEY and CDR2 SMNVEV (reference sequence). The CDR3 DNA reads as TGTGCCAGCAGCTATCAATCTAGCGGGAGGGTCTACAATGAGCAGTTCTTC. Translating gives CASSYQSSGRVYNEQFF.

The chain joins TRBV7-9 to TRBJ2-5; D may be TRBD2 (5 bases). The V gene's germline CDR1 is SEHNR and CDR2 FQNEAQ (reference sequence). This CDR3 spans 15 amino acids. Trimming cost V 1 base and J 2 bases, with 11 bases left between them. The CDR3 bases are TGTGCCAGCAGCTTAGATTGGGGAGTTCAAGAGACCCAGTACTTC. This encodes CASSLDWGVQETQYF.

The J gene is TRBJ2-2, the V gene TRBV6-1; D unclear. The germline CDR1 and CDR2 sequences are MNHNS and SASEGT. CDR3 length: 14 residues. The V and J ends lost 5 bases and 4 bases respectively, with 11 bases between them. CDR3 sequence reads: CASSFARATGELFF. For the CDR3, the DNA is TGTGCCAGCAGTTTCGCGAGAGCCACCGGGGAGCTGTTTTTT.

This chain uses TRBV5-1 with TRBJ2-7, with TRBD2 matching over 9 bases. The CDR3 contains 17 residues. Trimming took 3 bases from V and 6 from J; bases not matched to a gene: 16. CDR1 is SGHRS and CDR2 is YFSETQ in the germline V gene. The chain's CDR3 is CASSSRQAGTSIGEQYF. CDR3 bases: TGCGCCAGCAGCTCAAGACAGGCCGGGACTAGCATAGGCGAGCAGTACTTC.

This clone came up once. V is TRBV28 and J is TRBJ2-7; possibly TRBD1 for D (7 bases). The CDR3 consists of 13 residues. Germline assignment: CDR1 MDHEN and CDR2 SYDVKM. The ends were cut back, 5 bases at V and 2 bases at J, with 10 bases in the middle. The CDR3 sequence is CASSPGGTYEQYF. CDR3 nucleotides: TGTGCCAGCAGTCCAGGGGGGACCTACGAGCAGTACTTC.

The chain employs TRBV28 and TRBJ2-5, with 9 bases fitting TRBD2. Trimming took 6 bases from V and 2 from J; bases not matched to a gene: 4. CDR3 length: 14 residues. Per the germline V gene, CDR1 is MDHEN and CDR2 is SYDVKM. CDR3 in amino acids: CASSRGLAQETQYF. The DNA for the CDR3 is TGTGCCAGCAGCCGAGGACTAGCGCAAGAGACCCAGTACTTC.

The chain is built from TRBV4-2 and TRBJ2-1; D uncertain. Germline V gene lookup returns CDR1 LGHNA and CDR2 YNFKEQ. The CDR3 contains 14 residues. V was clipped by 0 bases and J by 4 bases, with 7 bases between them. The CDR3, as DNA: TGTGCCAGCAGCCAAGATCTGCTTTACAATGAGCAGTTCTTC. This gives the protein CASSQDLLYNEQFF.

This clone occurred once. The CDR3: CASRLAEEGLHEQYF. The CDR3 DNA sequence: TGTGCCAGTAGGTTAGCGGAAGAGGGCCTCCACGAGCAGTACTTC. The chain links TRBV19 to TRBJ2-7; D possibly corresponds to TRBD2 (6 bases). With 6 bases removed from V and 5 bases from J, the gap between germline ends came to 20 bases. Germline V gene data show CDR1 as LNHDA and CDR2 as SQIVND (reference sequence). The CDR3 contains 15 residues.

The CDR3 sequence: CASSPHGDGQPQHF. The CDR3 coding sequence is TGTGCCAGCAGTCCCCACGGGGATGGTCAGCCCCAGCATTTT. V gene TRBV6-5 combines with J gene TRBJ1-5; D is unclear. This CDR3 region has 14 residues. Trimming took off 5 bases at V and 6 bases at J, with 14 bases between the two ends. CDR1 is MNHEY, CDR2 SVGAGI, per germline.

As concerns this clone: Its ends do not fully match the called genes, so a read error is possible. V usage is TRBV5-8 and J usage is TRBJ2-2, with TRBD1 matching over 10 bases. The CDR3 contains 16 residues. CDR1 and CDR2 (germline): SGHTS, YDEGEE. The CDR3 here is CASSLVGTGVTGELFF. CDR3 sequence (DNA): TGTGCCAGCAGTTTGGTTGGGACAGGGGTTACCGGGGAGCTGTTTTTT.

The gene calls are TRBV4-2 and TRBJ1-5; D uncertain. Germline CDR1 LGHNA, CDR2 YNFKEQ. CDR3 size: 13 residues. V lost 4 bases, J lost 4 bases, and 8 bases lay in between. CDR3 bases: TGTGCCAGCAGCCCTAACGCTAATCAGCCCCAGCATTTT. This sequence encodes CASSPNANQPQHF.

This chain uses TRBV6-5 with TRBJ2-4; 8 bases agree with TRBD1. J gave up 4 bases and V 4 bases, and 6 bases lay outside the gene matches. This CDR3 is built from 15 residues. CDR1 is MNHEY, CDR2 SVGAGI, per germline. The CDR3 protein is CASSSPGQGKNIQYF. The CDR3 DNA is TGTGCCAGCAGTTCACCAGGACAGGGTAAAAACATTCAGTACTTC.

The CDR3 protein is CSVGGGTGDNEQFF. As DNA, the CDR3 is TGCAGCGTTGGGGGCGGGACAGGGGACAATGAGCAGTTCTTC. This chain links TRBV29-1 with TRBJ2-1; 10 positions agree with TRBD1. The germline gives CDR1 SQVTM, CDR2 ANQGSEA. V lost 4 bases to trimming and J lost 5 bases; unmatched junction nucleotides: 5. This CDR3 is built from 14 residues.

V is TRBV7-2 and J is TRBJ2-1; D may match TRBD1 or TRBD2 (5 bases each). Looked up from germline, CDR1 is SGHTA and CDR2 is FQGNSA. V was cut by 11 bases and J by 8 bases, with 19 bases left in between. CDR3 size: 13 residues. CDR3 in DNA: TGTGCCGCAGGGCGTGGGAGTAACTATGAGCAGTTCTTC. The encoded protein is CAAGRGSNYEQFF.

This chain connects TRBV25-1 to TRBJ2-1; 9 positions match TRBD2. There are 17 residues in the CDR3. Germline trimming cut 2 bases from V and 3 bases from J; bases unmatched to any gene: 8. Germline CDR1 MGHDK, CDR2 SYGVNS. The DNA of the CDR3 is TGTGCCAGCAGTGAACTAGCGGGACCCAACGTCTACAATGAGCAGTTCTTC. This codes for CASSELAGPNVYNEQFF.

The gene calls are TRBV4-3 and TRBJ2-1; D is undetermined. Looked up from germline, CDR1 is LGHNA and CDR2 is YSLEER. The CDR3 runs 13 residues. Trimming cost V 4 bases and J 8 bases, with 12 bases left between them. The CDR3 sequence: CASSLDPKDEQFF. Written as DNA, the CDR3 is TGCGCCAGCAGCCTAGACCCGAAGGATGAGCAGTTCTTC.

This chain uses TRBV28 with TRBJ1-4; 8 bases agree with TRBD1. Per the germline V gene, CDR1 is MDHEN and CDR2 is SYDVKM. This CDR3 has 15 residues. With V trimmed by 5 bases and J by 5 bases, 7 bases remained unmatched. The chain's CDR3 is CASSLLGTGNEKLFF. The CDR3, as DNA: TGTGCCAGCAGTCTCTTGGGGACAGGAAATGAAAAACTGTTTTTT.

The chain carries TRBV28 and TRBJ2-7; a possible D gene is TRBD2 (6 bases). V was clipped by 8 bases and J by 4 bases, with 21 bases between them. The CDR3 has 15 residues. Germline CDR1 reads MDHEN; CDR2 reads SYDVKM. CDR3 sequence reads: CASLLGGAAGYEQYF. The CDR3, as DNA: TGTGCCAGCCTCTTAGGAGGGGCCGCCGGGTACGAGCAGTACTTC.

The chain combines TRBV6-5 with TRBJ1-5; weak D call: TRBD1 (5 bases). V was shortened by 8 bases and J by 4 bases, with 12 bases between the two germline ends. This CDR3 has 13 amino acids. Germline CDR1 reads MNHEY; CDR2 reads SVGAGI. The CDR3 is CASFRGGNQPQHF. CDR3 nucleotides: TGTGCCAGCTTCCGGGGGGGTAATCAGCCCCAGCATTTT.

As to this clone: This CDR3 is also generated by other DNA sequences in the sample. The chain combines TRBV6-5 with TRBJ2-7; 9 bases are shared with TRBD1. This CDR3 region has 16 residues. Germline values: CDR1 MNHEY, CDR2 SVGAGI. Trimming cost V 0 bases and J 0 bases; bases outside gene matches: 3. The CDR3 protein is CASSYSRTGDSYEQYF. The CDR3 DNA sequence: TGTGCCAGCAGTTACTCGCGGACAGGGGACTCCTACGAGCAGTACTTC.

Only a few counts were recorded for this clone. V is TRBV27 and J is TRBJ2-7, with 8 bases that match TRBD1. Losses at the gene ends were 4 bases for V and 2 bases for J; bases not matched to a gene: 4. The CDR3 totals 14 residues. In germline, CDR1 is MNHEY, CDR2 SMNVEV (reference sequence). CDR3 loop: CASSSGQAPYEQYF. Here the CDR3 DNA reads TGTGCCAGCAGTTCGGGACAGGCTCCCTACGAGCAGTACTTC.

V is TRBV9 and J is TRBJ2-1; D tentatively reads TRBD1 or TRBD2 (6 bases each). Germline CDR1 reads SGDLS; CDR2 reads YYNGEE. V was shortened by 0 bases and J by 4 bases, with 14 bases between the two germline ends. CDR3 length equals 16 residues. CDR3: CASSVGGGWVYNEQFF. CDR3 DNA sequence: TGTGCCAGCAGCGTAGGAGGGGGGTGGGTTTACAATGAGCAGTTCTTC.

This chain connects TRBV20-1 to TRBJ1-1; D not resolved. The CDR3 sequence is 11 residues long. Germline-derived CDR1 and CDR2 are DFQATT and SNEGSKA (reference sequence). Between the trimmed V and J ends, which lost 5 bases and 4 bases, there was a span of 8 bases. DNA for the CDR3: TGCAGTGCTCCCCAGCTCACTGAAGCTTTCTTT. It encodes CSAPQLTEAFF.

The CDR3 DNA follows: TGTGCCAGCAGTCCGGGCGGGGATGAGCAGTTCTTC. It is translated as CASSPGGDEQFF. The rearrangement joins TRBV11-3 to TRBJ2-1; maybe TRBD2 (6 bases). Looked up from germline, CDR1 is SGHNT and CDR2 is YENEEA. This CDR3 comprises 12 residues. Between the trimmed V and J ends, which lost 6 bases and 8 bases, there was a span of 11 bases.

The V and J genes are TRBV21-1 and TRBJ1-2. TRBV21-1 represents a pseudogene. This CDR3 contains 17 residues. The CDR3, as DNA: TGTGCCAGCAGCAAAGTAGCGGGCAAGCCTCCTAACTATGGCTACACCTTC. Residues: CASSKVAGKPPNYGYTF.